This T cell receptor beta chain was found in a study of blood T cell repertoires in COVID-19. About the research overall: PBMCs, B-cell-depleted T cells, or T cells provided the cDNA or gDNA that made up the material.

Original data processing: Reference gene primer amplification in the assay estimated nucleated cell counts. Method: immunoSEQ multiplex PCR; TCRdb's copy keeps in-frame clones and lacks some. The V and J calls and clone size come from that table; D and trimming were worked out from the DNA. This table has around 320,000 clones, roughly nine tenths appearing once. Germline V gene sequence: CDR1 GTSNPN, CDR2 SVGIG (reference sequence). The CDR3 has 18 residues. The V gene lost 1 base and the J gene lost 0 bases, with 21 bases spanning the gap. Participants had their cohort set by participant-reported clinical history. Within 2 weeks before study entry, exposed participants met a COVID-19 case.

This chain connects TRBV30 to TRBJ1-1, with D possibly being TRBD1 (5 bases). The TCR was taken from a woman aged 30 to 39 who had been exposed to COVID-19. The specimen was PBMCs or T cells enriched from blood (not recorded which). CDR3 sequence reads: CAWSEVPDSGDVNTEAFF. DNA for the CDR3: TGTGCCTGGAGTGAGGTCCCGGACTCGGGGGACGTGAACACTGAAGCTTTCTTT.